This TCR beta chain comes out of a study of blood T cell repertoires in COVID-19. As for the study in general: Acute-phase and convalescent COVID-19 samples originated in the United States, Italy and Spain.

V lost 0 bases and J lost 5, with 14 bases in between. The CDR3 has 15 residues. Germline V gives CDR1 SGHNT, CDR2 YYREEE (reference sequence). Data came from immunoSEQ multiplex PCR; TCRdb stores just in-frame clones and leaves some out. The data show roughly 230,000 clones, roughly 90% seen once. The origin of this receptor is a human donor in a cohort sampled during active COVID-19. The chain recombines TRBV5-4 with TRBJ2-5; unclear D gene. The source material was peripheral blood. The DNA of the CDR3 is TGTGCCAGCAGCTTGGGGGCTCAGCATCCCGAGACCCAGTACTTC. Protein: CASSLGAQHPETQYF.